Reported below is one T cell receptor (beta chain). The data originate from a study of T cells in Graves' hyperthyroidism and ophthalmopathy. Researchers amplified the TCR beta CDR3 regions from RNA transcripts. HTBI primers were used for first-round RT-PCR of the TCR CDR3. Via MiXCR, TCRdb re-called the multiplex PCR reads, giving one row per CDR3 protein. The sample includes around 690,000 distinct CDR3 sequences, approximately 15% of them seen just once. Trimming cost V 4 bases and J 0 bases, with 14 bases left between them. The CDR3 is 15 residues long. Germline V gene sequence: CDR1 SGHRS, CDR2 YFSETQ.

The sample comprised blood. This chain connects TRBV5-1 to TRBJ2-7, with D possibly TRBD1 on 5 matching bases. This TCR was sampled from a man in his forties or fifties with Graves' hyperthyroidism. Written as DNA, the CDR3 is TGCGCCAGCAGCCCATCGACAGAGAGCTCCTACGAGCAGTACTTC. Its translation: CASSPSTESSYEQYF.